The 2 T cell receptor beta chains below come from one sample, sequenced in a study of control samples from healthy donors and cancer patients. The assay was immunoSEQ multiplex PCR, and TCRdb's table has in-frame clones only and misses some. The table shows over 40,000 clones, with approximately 91% occurring only once. The specimen was PBMCs. The receptors derive from a man aged 50-60 years with head and neck cancer.

This chain uses TRBV9 with TRBJ2-1, with 9 bases aligning to TRBD2. Losses at the gene ends were 3 bases for V and 10 bases for J; bases not matched to a gene: 8. From germline, CDR1 is SGDLS and CDR2 YYNGEE. The CDR3 runs to 14 residues. The CDR3 sequence is CASSAQTSGGEQFF. The CDR3 nucleotides are TGTGCCAGCAGCGCTCAGACTAGCGGCGGAGAGCAGTTCTTC.

This clone was observed a few times. The chain carries TRBV27 and TRBJ1-5, with 10 bases matching TRBD1. Germline CDR1 reads MNHEY; CDR2 reads SMNVEV (reference sequence). J lost 0 bases, V lost 5 bases, and 16 bases had no gene match. This CDR3 has 20 residues. The CDR3 reads CASSLYPPGQGFYSNQPQHF. As DNA, the CDR3 is TGTGCCAGCAGTCTGTATCCTCCGGGACAGGGGTTCTATAGCAATCAGCCCCAGCATTTT.